The 13 T cell receptor beta chains below all came from one sample that was sequenced in a study of cytomegalovirus exposure and HLA in healthy donors. 13 Jbeta primers and 60 Vbeta primers were used for the PCR. The assay was immunoSEQ multiplex PCR, and TCRdb's table has in-frame clones only and misses some. The repertoire holds approximately 89,000 clones, with 55% to 80% as singletons. The specimen sequenced was PBMCs. The receptors come from a female donor in good health and CMV-seronegative.

V usage is TRBV4-3 and J usage is TRBJ2-3; D may be TRBD2 (7 bases). Germline V gene data show CDR1 as LGHNA and CDR2 as YSLEER. This CDR3 is built from 17 residues. V shed 0 bases and J shed 2 bases, with 15 bases lying between them. The CDR3 sequence is CASSQDPRGASTDTQYF. The CDR3 DNA reads TGCGCCAGCAGCCAAGATCCCCGGGGGGCCTCCACAGATACGCAGTATTTT.

In its sample, this clone was seen a few times. The gene calls are TRBV7-9 and TRBJ1-1, with D possibly being TRBD1 (6 bases). Trimming took off 7 bases at V and 10 bases at J, with 19 bases between the two ends. The length of the CDR3 is 13 residues. Germline V gene data show CDR1 as SEHNR and CDR2 as FQNEAQ (reference sequence). CDR3 protein: CASTAGRGYAAFF. DNA of the CDR3: TGTGCCAGCACCGCAGGCAGGGGCTACGCAGCTTTCTTT.

V and J are TRBV5-4 and TRBJ2-2, with 9 bases identical to TRBD1. J gave up 4 bases and V 4 bases, and 8 bases lay outside the gene matches. The CDR3 spans 16 residues. Germline V gene lookup returns CDR1 SGHNT and CDR2 YYREEE (reference sequence). The DNA for the CDR3 is TGTGCCAGCAGCCCCCCGGGACAGGGTATCACCGGGGAGCTGTTTTTT. Its protein product is CASSPPGQGITGELFF.

V gene TRBV5-1 combines with J gene TRBJ1-3; D possibly corresponds to TRBD1 (5 bases). The germline V and J ends were trimmed by 3 bases and 0 bases, with 7 bases remaining between them. CDR1 is SGHRS, CDR2 YFSETQ, per germline. There are 14 residues in the CDR3. The CDR3 DNA reads TGCGCCAGCAGCTCGACAGTCTCTGGAAACACCATATATTTT. The encoded protein is CASSSTVSGNTIYF. Complete variable domain (other parts from reference TRBV5-1 and TRBJ1-3): KAGVTQTPRYLIKTRGQQVTLSCSPISGHRSVSWYQQTPGQGLQFLFEYFSETQRNKGNFPGRFSGRQFSNSRSEMNVSTLELGDSALYLCASSSTVSGNTIYFGEGSWLTVV.

The genes are TRBV5-4 and TRBJ2-2, with TRBD2 matching over 9 bases. The CDR3 spans 16 residues. The V gene end was trimmed by 0 bases and the J gene end by 7 bases; junction bases not matched to a gene: 7. Germline CDR1 is SGHNT and CDR2 is YYREEE (reference sequence). As DNA, the CDR3 is TGTGCCAGCAGCTTGGGGGGCGGGGGGGCCGGCGGGGAGCTGTTTTTT. As protein: CASSLGGGGAGGELFF.

This sequence joins TRBV25-1 and TRBJ2-7; D is possibly TRBD2 (6 bases). The CDR3 covers 13 residues. CDR1 is MGHDK and CDR2 is SYGVNS in the germline V gene. V was pared by 4 bases and J by 5 bases, with 12 bases between. The CDR3 bases are TGTGCCAGCAGTGTTAGAGGGGAGGACGAGCAGTACTTC. Its protein product is CASSVRGEDEQYF.

This chain connects TRBV19 to TRBJ1-5, with D unresolved. Germline V gives CDR1 LNHDA, CDR2 SQIVND (reference sequence). This CDR3 has 15 amino acids. V was clipped by 7 bases and J by 4 bases, with 17 bases between them. The CDR3 nucleotides read TGTGCCAGTACCCCGAGGTCTCCGTGGAATCAGCCCCAGCATTTT. This sequence encodes CASTPRSPWNQPQHF.

The CDR3 sequence is CASRVRGSNYGYTF. The CDR3 DNA is TGTGCCAGCAGAGTCAGGGGATCTAACTATGGCTACACCTTC. The rearrangement uses TRBV6-1 and TRBJ1-2, with a weak D call TRBD1 (6 bases). Between the trimmed V and J ends, which lost 6 bases and 0 bases, there was a span of 11 bases. Per germline, CDR1 MNHNS and CDR2 SASEGT. The CDR3 length is 14 residues.

CDR3 sequence reads: CASSQGVDRTQPQHF. The CDR3, as DNA: TGTGCCAGCAGCCAGGGAGTGGACAGGACTCAGCCCCAGCATTTT. The chain has TRBV11-2 and TRBJ1-5; TRBD1 matches 7 bases. V was pared by 5 bases and J by 6 bases, with 10 bases of the junction left unmatched. The V gene's germline CDR1 is SGHAT and CDR2 FQNNGV. The CDR3 loop spans 15 amino acids.

The genes are TRBV6-5 and TRBJ2-7; perhaps TRBD1 as D (6 bases). The V and J ends lost 3 bases and 6 bases respectively, with 9 bases between them. This CDR3 region has 12 residues. Looked up from germline, CDR1 is MNHEY and CDR2 is SVGAGI. CDR3 DNA: TGTGCCAGCAGTTATATAGGGGGCGAGCAGTACTTC. It codes for CASSYIGGEQYF.

The chain combines TRBV6-4 with TRBJ1-4; unclear D gene. V lost 0 bases, J lost 8 bases, and 16 bases lay in between. The germline gives CDR1 MRHNA, CDR2 SNTAGT. The length of the CDR3 is 16 residues. Here the CDR3 reads CASSDSPGVLEEKLFF. CDR3 bases: TGTGCCAGCAGTGACTCGCCCGGAGTCCTAGAGGAAAAACTGTTTTTT.

With regard to this clone: Its ends do not fully match the called genes, so a read error is possible. This sequence joins TRBV7-7 and TRBJ2-5; D is possibly TRBD2 (6 bases). Germline CDR1 and CDR2: SSHAT and FNYEAQ (reference sequence). The CDR3 is 15 amino acids. This CDR3 reads CASSSWGLPGETQYF. CDR3 in DNA: TGTGCTAGCAGCTCCTGGGGACTGCCCGGGGAGACCCAGTACTTC.

This chain joins TRBV20-1 and TRBJ2-1; D not resolved. The CDR3 length is 11 residues. Germline CDR1 DFQATT, CDR2 SNEGSKA (reference sequence). V was trimmed by 3 bases and J by 4 bases, leaving 4 bases between them. The CDR3 nucleotides read TGCAGTGCTAGCCGGTACAATGAGCAGTTCTTC. Its translation: CSASRYNEQFF.